This TCR beta chain was captured by sequencing in a study of T-cell reconstitution after alpha-beta-depleted transplantation in children. Germline V lookup: CDR1 SEHNR, CDR2 FQNEAQ (reference sequence). V shed 5 bases, J shed 6 bases, and the junction held 13 bases outside the gene matches. This CDR3 has 15 residues. Molecular barcoding with unique molecular identifiers was used for the TCRbeta library. TCRdb used MiXCR to reprocess the PCR reads, holding one entry per CDR3 protein. The table includes 250,000 to 350,000 distinct CDR3 sequences, nearly 10% detected once. This clonotype was recorded a few times.

The sequence was collected from a human donor who donated a stem cell graft to a child with SCID. The chain carries TRBV7-9 and TRBJ2-7, with 7 bases that match TRBD2. This sample comprised PBMCs from the stem cell graft donor, obtained from the stem cell graft. CDR3 DNA sequence: TGTGCCAGCAGCCCGCGGGGGAACTCAAGGGGCGAGCAGTACTTC. Its protein product is CASSPRGNSRGEQYF.